The 10 T cell receptor beta chains below were found in one sample sequenced in a study of tumor and adjacent non-tumor tissue in lung cancer. The template was RNA from unsorted bulk tissue. The normal lung tissue was taken more than 3 cm from the tumor edge. The library came from three nested PCR rounds adapted from ARM-PCR protocols. TCRdb independently ran MiXCR on the multiplex PCR reads; one entry per CDR3 protein. The data contain roughly 120,000 distinct CDR3 sequences, roughly two thirds of them seen just once; the ten biggest clones take up 15% to 20%. Specimen: distant non-tumor lung tissue. The receptors shown here come from a man aged 60-69 years with non-small cell lung cancer.

Of note for this clonotype: One end of the junction varies from germline; a read error may be responsible. The chain links TRBV6-1 to TRBJ1-4; D gene uncertain. This CDR3 has 14 residues. Germline values: CDR1 MNHNS, CDR2 SASEGT. The chain's CDR3 is CASSLTIAAEELVF. As DNA, the CDR3 is TGTGCCAGCAGCCTCACAATAGCGGCTGAAGAACTGGTTTTT.

This clonotype was seen repeatedly, ten times or more. The gene calls are TRBV20-1 and TRBJ2-2; 8 bases are shared with TRBD1. Germline CDR1 and CDR2: DFQATT and SNEGSKA (reference sequence). V was pared by 0 bases and J by 9 bases, with 15 bases of the junction left unmatched. The CDR3 is 17 residues long. The CDR3 coding sequence is TGCAGTGCTAGAGATGAAAGGGACAGGCCGGGTCGTCGGGAGCTGTTTTTT. Amino acid sequence: CSARDERDRPGRRELFF.

This clonotype was seen ten or more times. The chain links TRBV5-1 to TRBJ2-3; D is unclear. Germline CDR1 reads SGHRS; CDR2 reads YFSETQ. CDR3 length: 12 amino acids. Trimming removed 4 bases at V and 2 bases at J, with 5 bases between. CDR3 in DNA: TGCGCCAGCAGCCCCCCCACAGATACGCAGTATTTT. The encoded protein is CASSPPTDTQYF.

This clonotype has only a few counts. A clone one base away is much larger, so this may be a read error. The chain is built from TRBV29-1 and TRBJ2-2; no reliable D call. This CDR3 has 12 amino acids. CDR1 is SQVTM and CDR2 is ANQGSEA in the germline V gene. The CDR3, as DNA: TGCAGCGTTGAGGCGAACACCAGGGAGCTGTTTTTT. Residues: CSVEANTRELFF.

Regarding this clonotype: A single base separates this from a much larger clone, so it may be a read error. The V call is TRBV5-4, the J call TRBJ2-5, with D unclear. The CDR3 loop spans 12 amino acids. Germline V gene sequence: CDR1 SGHNT, CDR2 YYREEE (reference sequence). DNA of the CDR3: TGTGCCAGCAGCCCGTACCAAGAGACCCAGTGCTTC. Translation: CASSPYQETQCF.

Remarks on this clonotype: A read error may produce the germline difference seen at one junction end. J is TRBJ2-7 and V is TRBV11-3; D could derive from TRBD1 or TRBD2 (5 bases each). CDR1 and CDR2 (germline): SGHNT, YENEEA. This CDR3 has 18 residues. As DNA, the CDR3 is TGTGCCAGCAGTTTAGTCAGGGCGGTAGGACTGGGCTCCTACGAGCAGTACTTC. It encodes CASSLVRAVGLGSYEQYF.

On this clonotype itself: One end of the junction is discordant with germline, which a read error may explain. The V gene is TRBV11-1, the J gene TRBJ2-6; tentatively, D is TRBD1 or TRBD2 (5 bases each). CDR3 size: 16 residues. CDR1 is SGHAT, CDR2 FQDESV, per germline (reference sequence). Written as DNA, the CDR3 is TGTACCAGCAGCTTCGGGGAAAGCTCTGGGGCCATCGTCCTGACTTTC. Translation gives CTSSFGESSGAIVLTF.

This clonotype came up many times. This chain connects TRBV7-8 to TRBJ2-5; D call uncertain. CDR1 is SGHVS, CDR2 FQNEAQ, per germline. V shed 5 bases and J shed 5 bases, with 21 bases lying between them. This CDR3 region has 16 residues. The CDR3 bases are TGTGCCAGCAGCCTACTGGGTGGTCTGAAAGGGGAGACCCAGTACTTC. This sequence encodes CASSLLGGLKGETQYF.

This clonotype was observed a few times. A much larger clone lies one base from this, so it may be a read error. The chain employs TRBV4-1 and TRBJ1-2; D call uncertain. This CDR3 region has 13 residues. CDR1 is MGHRA, CDR2 YSYEKL, per germline. The CDR3 reads CTSSPDGRYGYTF. CDR3 coding DNA: TGCACCAGCAGCCCAGACGGCAGATATGGCTACACCTTC.

This clonotype came up a few times. This may stem from a read error, because a much larger clone lies one nucleotide away. CDR3 DNA sequence: TGTGCCAGCTCTAGGGCAGGGCGGTATGGCTACACCTTC. This codes for CASSRAGRYGYTF. The chain is built from TRBV6-1 and TRBJ1-2; a weak D match, TRBD1 (5 bases). V was cut by 8 bases and J by 5 bases, with 15 bases left in between. This CDR3 contains 13 residues. Germline V gives CDR1 MNHNS, CDR2 SASEGT.